These 30 T cell receptor beta chains were sequenced from one sample in a study of glioma-infiltrating T cells after dendritic cell vaccination. Regarding time point: after dendritic cell vaccination, including at tumor progression/relapse. TCRdb keeps only in-frame clones here, not all; method: immunoSEQ multiplex PCR. The sample has tens of thousands of clones; over 80% are singletons. The sample consisted of blood, taken after dendritic cell vaccination. These receptors all come from a human donor with glioblastoma.

Only a few counts were recorded for this clone. The chain uses TRBV11-3 and TRBJ2-2, with TRBD1 matching over 12 bases. The CDR3 totals 15 residues. Germline lookup yields CDR1 SGHNT and CDR2 YENEEA. The V segment lost 4 bases and the J segment 7 bases; nucleotides outside the gene matches: 4. CDR3: CASSSGTGGHGELFF. CDR3 bases: TGTGCCAGCAGCTCCGGGACAGGGGGCCACGGGGAGCTGTTTTTT.

On this clone itself: The junction differs from germline at one of its ends, possibly a read error. The chain carries TRBV2 and TRBJ1-3, with TRBD1 matching over 10 bases. Germline loops: CDR1 SNHLY, CDR2 FYNNEI. CDR3 length: 15 amino acids. The CDR3 DNA reads as TGTGTCAGCTCGCTGGGACAGGGGATTACAAACACCATATATTTT. It is translated as CVSSLGQGITNTIYF.

The chain is built from TRBV5-6 and TRBJ2-4; tentative D call: TRBD2 (6 bases). Germline V lookup: CDR1 SGHDT, CDR2 YYEEEE. V lost 3 bases, J lost 9 bases, and 16 bases lay in between. The CDR3 spans 14 residues. CDR3 sequence (DNA): TGTGCCAGCAGCTCGGAGGGGCGGGTTGGCATTCAGTACTTC. Translated: CASSSEGRVGIQYF.

The V gene is TRBV5-1, the J gene TRBJ1-4; 9 bases align to TRBD1. The V gene end was trimmed by 7 bases and the J gene end by 3 bases; junction bases not matched to a gene: 4. This CDR3 has 14 amino acids. Per the germline V gene, CDR1 is SGHRS and CDR2 is YFSETQ. The CDR3 DNA reads TGCGCCAGCGGACAGGGGCCTTCTAATGAAAAACTGTTTTTT. This gives the protein CASGQGPSNEKLFF. Looking up the rest from reference TRBV5-1 and TRBJ1-4 gives the full variable domain: KAGVTQTPRYLIKTRGQQVTLSCSPISGHRSVSWYQQTPGQGLQFLFEYFSETQRNKGNFPGRFSGRQFSNSRSEMNVSTLELGDSALYLCASGQGPSNEKLFFGSGTQLSVL.

The chain uses TRBV7-7 and TRBJ1-4, with D tentatively TRBD1 (6 bases). The V gene lost 1 base and the J gene lost 3 bases, with 12 bases spanning the gap. This CDR3 spans 16 amino acids. The germline CDR1 and CDR2 sequences are SSHAT and FNYEAQ (reference sequence). The CDR3 loop reads CASSLGSRTANEKLFF. Here the CDR3 DNA reads TGTGCCAGCAGCTTAGGGTCGAGGACAGCTAATGAAAAACTGTTTTTT.

The chain carries TRBV6-5 and TRBJ2-1; 9 bases are a match to TRBD2. Germline CDR1 MNHEY, CDR2 SVGAGI. The CDR3 length is 15 residues. Trimming removed 0 bases from V and 6 bases from J; junction bases left unmatched: 3. The CDR3 DNA follows: TGTGCCAGCAGTTACTCCGCGGGGGGGCGCAATGAGCAGTTCTTC. Translated: CASSYSAGGRNEQFF.

CDR3 sequence reads: CASSRAGDNEQFF. As DNA, the CDR3 is TGTGCCAGCAGCAGAGCGGGGGACAATGAGCAGTTCTTC. The J gene is TRBJ2-1, the V gene TRBV2; 8 bases map to TRBD2. Germline lookup yields CDR1 SNHLY and CDR2 FYNNEI. The CDR3 is 13 amino acids. Trimming at V came to 6 bases and at J to 5 bases, leaving 3 bases not matched to a gene.

The gene calls are TRBV7-2 and TRBJ1-1; weak D call: TRBD1 (5 bases). The CDR3 consists of 15 residues. Trimming pared 4 bases from V and 6 bases from J, leaving 18 bases between. CDR1 and CDR2 from the germline V gene are SGHTA and FQGNSA. CDR3 sequence (DNA): TGTGCCAGCAGCTCTTCTCCAGGGATGGTCCCTGAAGCTTTCTTT. Its protein is CASSSSPGMVPEAFF.

The V gene is TRBV7-2, the J gene TRBJ2-1; 11 nucleotides line up with TRBD2. Germline trimming cut 7 bases from V and 4 bases from J; bases unmatched to any gene: 6. This CDR3 contains 15 residues. Germline V gene lookup returns CDR1 SGHTA and CDR2 FQGNSA. This chain's CDR3 is CASTQGTSGYNEQFF. DNA for the CDR3: TGTGCCAGCACCCAAGGGACTAGCGGTTACAATGAGCAGTTCTTC.

The chain couples TRBV15 to TRBJ1-6; 7 bases map to TRBD1. The germline V gene encodes CDR1 LNHNV and CDR2 YYDKDF (reference sequence). V dropped 9 bases and J dropped 6; count of bases not matched to a gene: 5. The CDR3 runs to 13 residues. The CDR3 DNA sequence: TGTGCCACTACACAGGGGCTTAATTCACCCCTCCACTTT. Translating it yields CATTQGLNSPLHF.

The chain joins TRBV6-6 to TRBJ1-6, with D uncertain. Germline lookup yields CDR1 MNHNY and CDR2 SVGAGI (reference sequence). The V end lost 7 bases, the J end lost 0 bases, and 10 bases lay between the germline ends. The CDR3 covers 15 residues. The CDR3 spells CASIGGSSYNSPLHF. The CDR3 DNA reads TGTGCCAGCATAGGAGGAAGCTCCTATAATTCACCCCTCCACTTT.

The J gene is TRBJ2-1, the V gene TRBV7-2; 9 bases match TRBD1. The CDR3 runs to 15 residues. The V and J ends lost 5 bases and 5 bases, in that order; junction bases with no gene match: 7. Germline CDR1 and CDR2: SGHTA and FQGNSA. The CDR3 DNA is TGTGCCAGCAGCATGACAGGGGGGCCGGACAATGAGCAGTTCTTC. It yields the protein CASSMTGGPDNEQFF.

CDR3 protein: CASSWNAGRYEQYF. The CDR3 DNA reads TGTGCCAGCAGCTGGAACGCAGGGCGGTACGAGCAGTACTTC. The gene calls are TRBV7-2 and TRBJ2-7; weak D call: TRBD1 (5 bases). The CDR3 length is 14 residues. Per germline, CDR1 SGHTA and CDR2 FQGNSA. Trimming removed 4 bases from V and 4 bases from J, with 14 bases in between.

CDR3 residues: CASSHGTGIFEAFF. In nucleotides, the CDR3 is TGTGCCAGTAGCCATGGGACAGGGATTTTTGAAGCTTTCTTT. The chain employs TRBV19 and TRBJ1-1, with 9 bases lining up with TRBD1. The CDR3 covers 14 residues. V lost 6 bases, J lost 7 bases, and 9 bases stayed unmatched. Germline CDR1 LNHDA, CDR2 SQIVND (reference sequence).

The chain joins TRBV4-2 to TRBJ2-5, with a tentative D call TRBD2 (5 bases). The CDR3 sequence is 15 residues long. Trimming left V 4 bases short and J 5 bases short, with 17 bases between. Germline V gene data show CDR1 as LGHNA and CDR2 as YNFKEQ. In DNA, the CDR3 is TGTGCCAGCAGCCTTACTAACGGGGTCGGGGAGACCCAGTACTTC. It translates to CASSLTNGVGETQYF.

The chain links TRBV2 to TRBJ1-2, with TRBD1 as a possible D gene (6 bases). Trimming took off 8 bases at V and 5 bases at J, with 15 bases between the two ends. This CDR3 has 13 amino acids. CDR1 and CDR2 from the germline V gene are SNHLY and FYNNEI. Here the CDR3 reads CASQNGGPYGYTF. The CDR3 bases are TGTGCCAGCCAAAACGGGGGGCCTTATGGCTACACCTTC.

The chain employs TRBV25-1 and TRBJ2-1; D possibly corresponds to TRBD2 (5 bases). Looked up from germline, CDR1 is MGHDK and CDR2 is SYGVNS. V lost 6 bases and J lost 9, with 18 bases in between. This CDR3 has 14 amino acids. CDR3 loop: CASRGLGIPGEQFF. CDR3 in DNA: TGTGCCAGCAGGGGCCTCGGGATTCCGGGTGAGCAGTTCTTC.

This chain joins TRBV5-6 and TRBJ2-7, with 7 nucleotides matching TRBD1. Trimming removed 4 bases from V and 3 bases from J; junction bases left unmatched: 7. CDR3 length equals 14 residues. The germline CDR1 and CDR2 sequences are SGHDT and YYEEEE. CDR3 sequence: CASSRRTGNYEQYF. The CDR3 DNA follows: TGTGCCAGCAGCAGGAGGACAGGAAACTACGAGCAGTACTTC.

This chain links TRBV6-5 with TRBJ1-2, with TRBD1 matching 7 bases. Germline-derived CDR1 and CDR2 are MNHEY and SVGAGI. The CDR3 consists of 15 residues. The ends lost 6 bases at V and 0 bases at J; junction bases unmatched: 7. CDR3: CASRTGQHSNYGYTF. In DNA form, the CDR3 reads TGTGCCAGCAGGACGGGACAGCACTCTAACTATGGCTACACCTTC.

J is TRBJ2-2 and V is TRBV9, with D possibly being TRBD1 (6 bases). Trimming shortened V by 2 bases and J by 5 bases, and 10 bases separated the two germline ends. The CDR3 sequence is 14 residues long. Germline CDR1 SGDLS, CDR2 YYNGEE. As DNA, the CDR3 is TGTGCCAGCAGCGTTGGGGGCTTAACCGGGGAGCTGTTTTTT. Translation: CASSVGGLTGELFF.

This clone was detected only once. The V and J genes are TRBV4-2 and TRBJ2-4; D gene uncertain. From germline, CDR1 is LGHNA and CDR2 YNFKEQ. Trimming left V 1 base short and J 0 bases short, with 7 bases between. The CDR3 is 15 amino acids. The CDR3 bases are TGTGCCAGCAGCCAAGGAGAATTAGCCAAAAACATTCAGTACTTC. Translation: CASSQGELAKNIQYF.

The V and J genes are TRBV2 and TRBJ2-7; tentatively, D is TRBD1 (6 bases). The ends were cut back, 4 bases at V and 7 bases at J, with 14 bases in the middle. The CDR3 is 13 residues long. Germline CDR1 reads SNHLY; CDR2 reads FYNNEI. CDR3 sequence: CASSGRTVYEQYF. For the CDR3, the DNA is TGTGCCAGCAGTGGCAGGACAGTCTATGAGCAGTACTTC.

This clone was observed at least ten times. This rearrangement joins TRBV2 to TRBJ1-1, with D perhaps TRBD1 (6 bases). The CDR3 loop spans 14 amino acids. Trimming stripped 5 bases from V and 3 bases from J, with 13 bases between. CDR1 is SNHLY, CDR2 FYNNEI, per germline. CDR3 in DNA: TGTGCCAGCAGTACACAGGGTGGGGACACTGAAGCTTTCTTT. This codes for CASSTQGGDTEAFF.

This chain connects TRBV15 to TRBJ1-2; D possibly corresponds to TRBD1 (5 bases). Germline loops: CDR1 LNHNV, CDR2 YYDKDF (reference sequence). Trimming removed 1 base at V and 8 bases at J, with 17 bases between. The CDR3 contains 15 residues. CDR3 sequence (DNA): TGTGCCACCAGCAGAGGGGGTCTGGGACTGGAAGGCTACACCTTC. It is translated as CATSRGGLGLEGYTF.

This rearrangement joins TRBV5-1 to TRBJ2-3, with 13 bases that match TRBD2. Unmatched junction bases numbered 10, after V lost 4 bases and J lost 5 bases. The CDR3 loop spans 17 amino acids. Germline V gives CDR1 SGHRS, CDR2 YFSETQ. CDR3 nucleotide sequence: TGCGCCAGCAGCCACGGGACTAGCGGGGCCAGGGGAGATACGCAGTATTTT. Residues: CASSHGTSGARGDTQYF.

This clone was picked up one time. This rearrangement joins TRBV7-2 to TRBJ1-2; TRBD1 agrees at 8 bases. With 7 bases clipped from V and 3 bases from J, the junction kept 10 bases outside the gene matches. Germline-derived CDR1 and CDR2 are SGHTA and FQGNSA. The CDR3 extends over 15 amino acids. In DNA form, the CDR3 reads TGTGCCAGCACCTACGGGACAGGCCCGGACTATGGCTACACCTTC. This sequence encodes CASTYGTGPDYGYTF.

The J gene is TRBJ2-1, the V gene TRBV19; the match to TRBD2 covers 9 bases. The V and J ends lost 0 bases and 2 bases, in that order; junction bases with no gene match: 5. Germline V gives CDR1 LNHDA, CDR2 SQIVND (reference sequence). This CDR3 has 17 amino acids. The DNA for the CDR3 is TGTGCCAGTAGTATAGAGGCGGGGGGGCGGCCCTACAATGAGCAGTTCTTC. Residues: CASSIEAGGRPYNEQFF.

The chain combines TRBV5-1 with TRBJ2-7, with 8 bases identical to TRBD1. With V trimmed by 4 bases and J by 6 bases, 12 bases remained unmatched. This CDR3 contains 15 residues. The germline V gene encodes CDR1 SGHRS and CDR2 YFSETQ. The CDR3 DNA reads as TGCGCCAGCAGCCTAACAGGGGGATATTATTCCGAGCAGTACTTC. This encodes CASSLTGGYYSEQYF.

The CDR3 protein is CASKGLGLSTDTQYF. CDR3 bases: TGTGCCAGTAAAGGACTCGGGCTTAGCACAGATACGCAGTATTTT. V and J are TRBV19 and TRBJ2-3; D may be TRBD2 (5 bases). Germline values: CDR1 LNHDA, CDR2 SQIVND (reference sequence). The CDR3 consists of 15 residues. V lost 7 bases and J lost 0, with 14 bases in between.

This clone occurred once. The chain has TRBV27 and TRBJ2-7, with 10 bases matching TRBD2. The J segment lost 7 bases and the V segment lost 0 bases, leaving 9 bases of the junction unmatched. The CDR3 covers 16 residues. The germline V gene has CDR1 MNHEY and CDR2 SMNVEV (reference sequence). CDR3 region: CASSLSRAGGPGEQYF. CDR3 nucleotide sequence: TGTGCCAGCAGTTTATCTCGAGCGGGGGGGCCGGGAGAGCAGTACTTC.